Listed below are T cell receptor beta chains from one sample, sequenced in a study of human T cells and chemical hapten exposure. TCRdb re-called the RACE reads with MiXCR, one entry per CDR3 protein. This sample has around 60,000 distinct CDR3 sequences; roughly 6.7% occur once, and the top ten carry under 2%. The material was whole blood, obtained in connection with sensitization to the hapten diphenylcyclopropenone (DPC). Receptors were obtained from a woman in her 30s with alopecia areata. Some clones in this sample may be carry-over from other donors' samples. The CDR3 runs from the conserved cysteine through the conserved F or W. D genes are given only for firm matches. The size field is filled for only some rows; it gives once, few, many or a size class.

d_gene: TRBD1; abundance: many; v_gene: TRBV6-1; j_gene: TRBJ1-1; CDR3aa: CASRSRPTGTGNTEAFF; CDR3nt: TGTGCCAGCAGATCCCGTCCAACCGGGACAGGGAACACTGAAGCTTTCTTT
d_gene: TRBD1; abundance: many; v_gene: TRBV10-3; j_gene: TRBJ2-1; CDR3aa: CAIRKDMTGKDWVASYNEQFF; CDR3nt: TGTGCCATCAGAAAAGATATGACAGGGAAGGACTGGGTAGCATCCTACAATGAGCAGTTCTTC
d_gene: NA; abundance: many; v_gene: TRBV30; j_gene: TRBJ2-5; CDR3aa: CAWTLRETQYF; CDR3nt: TGTGCCTGGACACTTAGGGAGACCCAGTACTTC
d_gene: TRBD1; abundance: many; v_gene: TRBV29-1; j_gene: TRBJ2-7; CDR3aa: CSVLGTGGKYEQYF; CDR3nt: TGCAGCGTCCTCGGGACAGGGGGAAAGTACGAGCAGTACTTC
d_gene: NA; abundance: many; v_gene: TRBV3-1; j_gene: TRBJ1-1; CDR3aa: CASRHSHRADTEAFF; CDR3nt: TGTGCCAGCAGACACTCTCACAGGGCCGACACTGAAGCTTTCTTT
d_gene: NA; abundance: many; v_gene: TRBV12-5; j_gene: TRBJ2-7; CDR3aa: CASGPGLRFYEQYF; CDR3nt: TGTGCTAGTGGCCCGGGACTCAGGTTCTACGAGCAGTACTTC
d_gene: NA; abundance: few; v_gene: TRBV19; j_gene: TRBJ1-1; CDR3aa: CASSAPMGSPRASTEAFF; CDR3nt: TGTGCCAGTAGCGCCCCGATGGGGAGCCCACGGGCGAGCACTGAAGCTTTCTTT
d_gene: TRBD1; abundance: many; v_gene: TRBV12-3/TRBV12-4; j_gene: TRBJ1-2; CDR3aa: CASRNRQGMPGYTF; CDR3nt: TGTGCCAGCAGAAACCGACAGGGGATGCCAGGCTACACCTTC
d_gene: TRBD1; abundance: many; v_gene: TRBV5-5; j_gene: TRBJ1-5; CDR3aa: CASSLGTGKGPNQPQHF; CDR3nt: TGTGCCAGCAGCTTGGGGACAGGGAAGGGCCCAAATCAGCCCCAGCATTTT
d_gene: TRBD2; abundance: many; v_gene: TRBV5-5; j_gene: TRBJ2-3; CDR3aa: CASSLGTSNTDTQYF; CDR3nt: TGTGCCAGCAGCTTGGGGACTAGTAACACAGATACGCAGTATTTT
d_gene: NA; abundance: many; v_gene: TRBV6-6; j_gene: TRBJ2-3; CDR3aa: CASSYLASYTQYF; CDR3nt: TGTGCCAGCAGTTATTTAGCGTCGTATACGCAGTATTTT
d_gene: NA; abundance: few; v_gene: TRBV5-1; j_gene: TRBJ1-4; CDR3aa: CASSWDSTNEKLFF; CDR3nt: TGCGCCAGCAGCTGGGACTCAACTAATGAAAAACTGTTTTTT
d_gene: TRBD1; abundance: NA; v_gene: TRBV6-5; j_gene: TRBJ2-2; CDR3aa: CASSWRQGWIAGELFF; CDR3nt: TGTGCCAGCAGTTGGAGACAGGGGTGGATTGCCGGGGAGCTGTTTTTT
d_gene: NA; abundance: many; v_gene: TRBV20-1; j_gene: TRBJ2-7; CDR3aa: CSARDRIYEQYF; CDR3nt: TGCAGTGCTAGAGACAGAATCTACGAGCAGTACTTC
d_gene: NA; abundance: many; v_gene: TRBV5-6; j_gene: TRBJ2-3; CDR3aa: CASTLTGGTDTQYF; CDR3nt: TGTGCCAGCACCTTGACGGGGGGCACAGATACGCAGTATTTT
d_gene: TRBD1; abundance: NA; v_gene: TRBV2; j_gene: TRBJ1-5; CDR3aa: CASSEQGANQPQHF; CDR3nt: TGTGCCAGCAGTGAGCAGGGGGCTAATCAGCCCCAGCATTTT
d_gene: NA; abundance: NA; v_gene: TRBV6-2/TRBV6-3; j_gene: TRBJ2-1; CDR3aa: CASSSQIDRPSYNEQFF; CDR3nt: TGTGCCAGCAGTTCCCAAATTGACAGGCCCTCCTACAATGAGCAGTTCTTC
d_gene: NA; abundance: many; v_gene: TRBV7-3; j_gene: TRBJ1-1; CDR3aa: CASSPRGGNTEAFF; CDR3nt: TGTGCCAGCAGCCCCCGGGGAGGGAACACTGAAGCTTTCTTT
d_gene: TRBD2; abundance: NA; v_gene: TRBV9; j_gene: TRBJ2-1; CDR3aa: CASSVVASGGRYNEQFF; CDR3nt: TGTGCCAGCAGCGTAGTCGCCAGCGGGGGACGATACAATGAGCAGTTCTTC
d_gene: NA; abundance: many; v_gene: TRBV7-2; j_gene: TRBJ2-1; CDR3aa: CASSFRVQGEQFF; CDR3nt: TGTGCCAGCAGCTTTAGGGTACAGGGAGAGCAGTTCTTC
d_gene: TRBD1; abundance: many; v_gene: TRBV15; j_gene: TRBJ1-3; CDR3aa: CATSRDYPSPGQGVLTGNTIYF; CDR3nt: TGTGCCACCAGCAGAGATTATCCCTCCCCGGGACAGGGGGTACTTACTGGAAACACCATATATTTT
d_gene: TRBD1; abundance: many; v_gene: TRBV29-1; j_gene: TRBJ2-2; CDR3aa: CSGRTGSTGELFF; CDR3nt: TGCAGCGGACGGACAGGGAGCACCGGGGAGCTGTTTTTT
d_gene: NA; abundance: many; v_gene: TRBV12-3/TRBV12-4; j_gene: TRBJ1-6; CDR3aa: CASSSSEGYNSPLHF; CDR3nt: TGTGCCAGCAGTTCCTCTGAGGGCTATAATTCACCCCTCCACTTT
d_gene: NA; abundance: NA; v_gene: TRBV12-3/TRBV12-4; j_gene: TRBJ1-1; CDR3aa: CASSSRRDGTEAFF; CDR3nt: TGTGCCAGCAGTTCTCGCAGGGATGGGACTGAAGCTTTCTTT
d_gene: TRBD2; abundance: few; v_gene: TRBV7-6; j_gene: TRBJ2-3; CDR3aa: CASSAGLAGGLSTDTQYF; CDR3nt: TGTGCCAGCAGCGCGGGACTAGCGGGGGGCCTTAGCACAGATACGCAGTATTTT
d_gene: NA; abundance: many; v_gene: TRBV27; j_gene: TRBJ2-2; CDR3aa: CASSLTLPFWTGELFF; CDR3nt: TGTGCCAGCAGTTTAACCCTACCCTTTTGGACCGGGGAGCTGTTTTTT
d_gene: NA; abundance: many; v_gene: TRBV7-8; j_gene: TRBJ2-4; CDR3aa: CASSLAGVIQYF; CDR3nt: TGTGCCAGCAGCTTAGCGGGGGTGATTCAGTACTTC
d_gene: NA; abundance: many; v_gene: TRBV7-3; j_gene: TRBJ1-1; CDR3aa: CASSKRGDNTEAFF; CDR3nt: TGTGCCAGCAGCAAGAGGGGGGACAACACTGAAGCTTTCTTT
d_gene: NA; abundance: many; v_gene: TRBV6-6; j_gene: TRBJ1-2; CDR3aa: CASTKTEAYGYTF; CDR3nt: TGTGCCAGCACTAAGACAGAAGCCTATGGCTACACCTTC
d_gene: NA; abundance: many; v_gene: TRBV15; j_gene: TRBJ2-5; CDR3aa: CATSSWDASAQETQYF; CDR3nt: TGTGCCACCAGCAGCTGGGACGCGTCAGCCCAAGAGACCCAGTACTTC
d_gene: TRBD1; abundance: many; v_gene: TRBV24-1; j_gene: TRBJ2-3; CDR3aa: CATSPGTGPSTDTQYF; CDR3nt: TGTGCCACCAGCCCCGGGACAGGGCCTAGCACAGATACGCAGTATTTT
d_gene: NA; abundance: many; v_gene: TRBV2; j_gene: TRBJ1-5; CDR3aa: CASSPQGRANLNQPQHF; CDR3nt: TGTGCCAGCAGTCCCCAGGGCAGGGCCAACCTCAATCAGCCCCAGCATTTT
d_gene: NA; abundance: many; v_gene: TRBV25-1; j_gene: TRBJ2-1; CDR3aa: CASRKDGPEQFF; CDR3nt: TGTGCCAGCCGAAAGGACGGCCCGGAGCAGTTCTTC
d_gene: NA; abundance: NA; v_gene: TRBV6-4; j_gene: TRBJ2-2; CDR3aa: CASSDRDTGELFF; CDR3nt: TGTGCCAGCAGTGACAGGGACACCGGGGAGCTGTTTTTT
d_gene: NA; abundance: many; v_gene: TRBV5-1; j_gene: TRBJ1-2; CDR3aa: CASSSRAGVNRNGYTF; CDR3nt: TGCGCCAGCAGCTCGCGGGCTGGGGTCAACAGGAATGGCTACACCTTC
d_gene: TRBD1; abundance: many; v_gene: TRBV6-5; j_gene: TRBJ1-1; CDR3aa: CASRRDRENTEAFF; CDR3nt: TGTGCCAGCAGGCGGGACAGGGAAAACACTGAAGCTTTCTTT
d_gene: NA; abundance: many; v_gene: TRBV5-1; j_gene: TRBJ1-2; CDR3aa: CASSLGDHLDGYTF; CDR3nt: TGCGCCAGCAGCTTGGGAGACCACCTAGATGGCTACACCTTC
d_gene: NA; abundance: many; v_gene: TRBV29-1; j_gene: TRBJ1-6; CDR3aa: CSVGHNNSPLHF; CDR3nt: TGCAGCGTTGGGCACAATAATTCACCCCTCCACTTT
d_gene: NA; abundance: NA; v_gene: TRBV12-3/TRBV12-4; j_gene: TRBJ1-6; CDR3aa: CASSFSAGSRTYNSPLHF; CDR3nt: TGTGCCAGCAGTTTTTCGGCCGGGTCGCGGACCTATAATTCACCCCTCCACTTT
d_gene: TRBD1; abundance: few; v_gene: TRBV5-5; j_gene: TRBJ1-1; CDR3aa: CASSRTGNTEAFF; CDR3nt: TGTGCCAGCAGTCGGACAGGGAACACTGAAGCTTTCTTT
d_gene: NA; abundance: many; v_gene: TRBV18; j_gene: TRBJ2-3; CDR3aa: CASSPRGTDTQYF; CDR3nt: TGTGCCAGCTCACCACGTGGGACAGATACGCAGTATTTT
d_gene: NA; abundance: many; v_gene: TRBV11-2; j_gene: TRBJ2-1; CDR3aa: CASSFPKLDITYNEQFF; CDR3nt: TGTGCCAGCAGCTTCCCGAAACTAGACATAACCTACAATGAGCAGTTCTTC
d_gene: NA; abundance: few; v_gene: TRBV19; j_gene: TRBJ1-5; CDR3aa: CASSRTTGHYNQPQHF; CDR3nt: TGTGCCAGTAGTAGAACCACGGGACACTACAATCAGCCCCAGCATTTT
d_gene: TRBD1; abundance: few; v_gene: TRBV19; j_gene: TRBJ2-1; CDR3aa: CASSAGTGGNNEQFF; CDR3nt: TGTGCCAGTAGTGCCGGGACAGGGGGTAACAATGAGCAGTTCTTC
d_gene: NA; abundance: NA; v_gene: TRBV6-1; j_gene: TRBJ2-1; CDR3aa: CASSGSGSSYNEQFF; CDR3nt: TGTGCCAGCAGTGGAAGCGGCAGCTCCTACAATGAGCAGTTCTTC
d_gene: NA; abundance: many; v_gene: TRBV6-6; j_gene: TRBJ1-2; CDR3aa: CASSYRVGGYTF; CDR3nt: TGTGCCAGCAGTTACAGGGTTGGTGGCTACACCTTC
d_gene: TRBD1; abundance: NA; v_gene: TRBV20-1; j_gene: TRBJ1-2; CDR3aa: CSAREAGQGLHYGYTF; CDR3nt: TGCAGTGCTAGAGAGGCGGGACAGGGACTCCACTATGGCTACACCTTC
d_gene: TRBD1; abundance: many; v_gene: TRBV19; j_gene: TRBJ2-1; CDR3aa: CASSNKGQGSYNEQFF; CDR3nt: TGTGCCAGTTCTAACAAGGGACAGGGATCCTACAATGAGCAGTTCTTC
d_gene: NA; abundance: NA; v_gene: TRBV3-1; j_gene: TRBJ2-3; CDR3aa: CASSQDWGEDTQYF; CDR3nt: TGTGCCAGCAGCCAAGATTGGGGGGAAGATACGCAGTATTTT
d_gene: NA; abundance: NA; v_gene: TRBV3-1; j_gene: TRBJ1-1; CDR3aa: CASSYTAFTEAFF; CDR3nt: TGTGCCAGCAGCTACACAGCGTTCACTGAAGCTTTCTTT
d_gene: NA; abundance: many; v_gene: TRBV12-3/TRBV12-4; j_gene: TRBJ1-6; CDR3aa: CASRKITNSPLHF; CDR3nt: TGTGCCAGCCGCAAAATCACAAATTCACCCCTCCACTTT
d_gene: TRBD2; abundance: many; v_gene: TRBV3-1; j_gene: TRBJ2-7; CDR3aa: CASSQDLSGGLDEQYF; CDR3nt: TGTGCCAGCAGCCAAGATCTTAGCGGGGGTCTGGACGAGCAGTACTTC
d_gene: NA; abundance: many; v_gene: TRBV30; j_gene: TRBJ2-2; CDR3aa: CAWTKGSKAGELFF; CDR3nt: TGTGCCTGGACTAAGGGGTCTAAAGCCGGGGAGCTGTTTTTT
d_gene: NA; abundance: many; v_gene: TRBV20-1; j_gene: TRBJ2-2; CDR3aa: CSARFDTGELFF; CDR3nt: TGCAGTGCGCGGTTCGACACCGGGGAGCTGTTTTTT
d_gene: TRBD1; abundance: many; v_gene: TRBV5-1; j_gene: TRBJ2-5; CDR3aa: CASSPRQGRETQYF; CDR3nt: TGCGCCAGCAGCCCTCGACAGGGTCGAGAGACCCAGTACTTC